This T cell receptor (beta chain) emerged from a study of shared clonotypes between healthy human individuals. Using immunoSEQ multiplex PCR, the repertoire was profiled, and TCRdb retains in-frame clones only, with some absent. The table has 2 million to 2.5 million clones, roughly 93% seen once. Sequencing was performed on naive CD4+ T cells from PBMCs. Subset indicated: CD45RA+ positively selected. The TCR was taken from a young man in good health. Some clones in this sample may be carry-over from other donors' samples.

The CDR3 region is CASSSLPGKKGADTQYF. Here the CDR3 DNA reads TGTGCCAGCAGTTCCCTCCCGGGGAAGAAGGGCGCAGATACGCAGTATTTT. The J gene is TRBJ2-3, the V gene TRBV14, with D maybe TRBD2 (5 bases). The CDR3 has 17 amino acids. V was clipped by 6 bases and J by 4 bases, with 23 bases between them. Germline CDR1 and CDR2: SGHDN and FVKESK.